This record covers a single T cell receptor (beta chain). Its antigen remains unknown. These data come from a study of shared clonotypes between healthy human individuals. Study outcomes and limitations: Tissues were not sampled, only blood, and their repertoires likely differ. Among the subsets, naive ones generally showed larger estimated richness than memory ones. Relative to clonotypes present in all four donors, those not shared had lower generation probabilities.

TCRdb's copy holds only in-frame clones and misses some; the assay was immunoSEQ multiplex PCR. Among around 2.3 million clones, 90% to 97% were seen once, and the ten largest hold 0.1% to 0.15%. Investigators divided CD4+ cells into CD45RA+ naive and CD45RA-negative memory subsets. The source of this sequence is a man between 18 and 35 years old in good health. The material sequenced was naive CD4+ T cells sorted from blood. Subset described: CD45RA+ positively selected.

The CDR3, as DNA: TGCGCCAGCAGCTCCGGGCGGGGTGAAAAACTGTTTTTT. Its protein product is CASSSGRGEKLFF. V usage is TRBV5-1 and J usage is TRBJ1-4; D is ambiguous. The V end lost 3 bases, the J end lost 7 bases, and 10 bases lay between the germline ends. This CDR3 comprises 13 residues. CDR1 is SGHRS, CDR2 YFSETQ, per germline.